The 2 T cell receptor beta chains below come from one sample, sequenced in a study of regulatory T cells in long-lasting Graves disease. Documented time point: newly diagnosed GD, antithyroid drugs for less than 3 months. Generation of the TCR library employed RNA extracted from PBMCs. iRepertoire HTBI primers and Arm-PCR of CDR3 regions built TCR beta libraries. TCRdb itself ran the multiplex PCR reads through MiXCR, one entry per CDR3 protein. The sample has approximately 400,000 distinct CDR3 sequences; under 15% are singletons. This sample was shared with a second study, whose subject was T cells in Graves' hyperthyroidism and ophthalmopathy.

This sample comprised peripheral blood mononuclear cells (PBMCs), obtained at new diagnosis, from a patient treated with antithyroid drugs. These receptor sequences come from a woman younger than 45 with Graves disease.

This clonotype was observed many times. The chain carries TRBV28 and TRBJ1-1, with D possibly TRBD1 on 6 matching bases. CDR1 is MDHEN, CDR2 SYDVKM, per germline. Trimming stripped 4 bases from V and 4 bases from J, with 16 bases between. CDR3 length equals 15 residues. The CDR3 reads CASSSGHLGGTEAFF. CDR3 coding DNA: TGTGCCAGCAGTTCGGGACATCTTGGGGGCACTGAAGCTTTCTTT.

This clonotype was picked up a small number of times. A much more abundant neighbour one base away suggests this may be a read error. The gene calls are TRBV3-1 and TRBJ1-4; D is unresolved. This CDR3 contains 15 residues. Germline V gene lookup returns CDR1 LGHDT and CDR2 YNNKEL (reference sequence). The CDR3 coding sequence is TGTGCCAGCAACCAAGAAGGCGGCGGAGGGGAAAAACTGTTTTTT. Translating gives CASNQEGGGGEKLFF.